This passage covers 32 T cell receptor beta chains from one sample sequenced in a study of blood T cell repertoires in COVID-19. The repertoire was sequenced with immunoSEQ multiplex PCR; TCRdb's copy has only in-frame clones and lacks some. The sample includes around 150,000 clones, 65% to 90% of them seen just once. Sequenced sample: peripheral blood. The receptors here all came from a woman in her 50s in a cohort sampled during active or convalescent COVID-19.

The chain carries TRBV2 and TRBJ1-2; D is uncertain. Trimming shortened V by 10 bases and J by 0 bases, and 9 bases separated the two germline ends. The CDR3 has 12 residues. In germline, CDR1 is SNHLY, CDR2 FYNNEI. The CDR3 region is CATSRANYGYTF. The CDR3 bases are TGTGCCACCAGCCGAGCTAACTATGGCTACACCTTC. Full variable domain (outside the CDR3, taken from reference TRBV2 and TRBJ1-2): EPEVTQTPSHQVTQMGQEVILRCVPISNHLYFYWYRQILGQKVEFLVSFYNNEISEKSEIFDDQFSVERPDGSNFTLKIRSTKLEDSAMYFCATSRANYGYTFGSGTRLTVV.

V is TRBV9 and J is TRBJ1-4; the match to TRBD1 covers 9 bases. The germline V gene encodes CDR1 SGDLS and CDR2 YYNGEE. V shed 0 bases, J shed 7 bases, and the junction held 4 bases outside the gene matches. The CDR3 sequence is 15 residues long. The CDR3 reads CASSVDRGRGEKLFF. CDR3 nucleotides: TGTGCCAGCAGCGTAGACAGGGGGCGAGGTGAAAAACTGTTTTTT. Using reference TRBV9 and TRBJ1-4 for the parts outside the CDR3, the full variable domain is DSGVTQTPKHLITATGQRVTLRCSPRSGDLSVYWYQQSLDQGLQFLIQYYNGEERAKGNILERFSAQQFPDLHSELNLSSLELGDSALYFCASSVDRGRGEKLFFGSGTQLSVL.

In this sample, this clone turned up once. This chain uses TRBV14 with TRBJ2-2; the match to TRBD2 covers 12 bases. This CDR3 comprises 22 residues. Trimming took 5 bases from V and 0 from J; bases not matched to a gene: 19. Germline V gene sequence: CDR1 SGHDN, CDR2 FVKESK. CDR3 in amino acids: CASSRRTGRSSGGVANTGELFF. CDR3 sequence (DNA): TGTGCCAGCAGCAGACGGACAGGGCGATCTAGCGGGGGGGTCGCGAACACCGGGGAGCTGTTTTTT.

On this clone itself: The junction and the germline gene differ at one end; a read error may be behind it. The chain recombines TRBV6-2 or TRBV6-3 with TRBJ1-5; 8 bases line up with TRBD1. The CDR3 extends over 14 amino acids. The germline V gene encodes CDR1 MNHEY and CDR2 SVGEGT. The DNA for the CDR3 is TGTGCCAGCACTTACAGGGGGATCAGTCAGCCCCAGCATTTT. Its translation: CASTYRGISQPQHF.

There are a few counts of this clone. The rearrangement links TRBV7-8 to TRBJ2-1; 12 bases fit TRBD2. V shed 5 bases, J shed 4 bases, and the junction held 9 bases outside the gene matches. The CDR3 has 17 amino acids. Germline V gene lookup returns CDR1 SGHVS and CDR2 FQNEAQ. The CDR3 loop reads CASSPIALAGGYNEQFF. DNA of the CDR3: TGTGCCAGCAGCCCGATCGCTCTAGCGGGGGGGTACAATGAGCAGTTCTTC.

The chain has TRBV7-3 and TRBJ2-1, with TRBD2 matching 11 bases. V shed 5 bases and J 7 bases; nucleotides not matched to a gene: 13. CDR3 length: 17 amino acids. Germline assignment: CDR1 SGHTA and CDR2 FQGTGA. The CDR3 here is CASSQTSGGDIGNEQFF. CDR3 sequence (DNA): TGTGCCAGCAGCCAAACTAGCGGGGGCGACATAGGGAATGAGCAGTTCTTC.

The chain links TRBV5-1 to TRBJ2-5; D not resolved. The CDR3 sequence is 11 residues long. Trimming removed 4 bases from V and 7 bases from J, with 8 bases in between. Germline values: CDR1 SGHRS, CDR2 YFSETQ. The CDR3 region is CASSTPGTQYF. The CDR3, as DNA: TGCGCCAGCAGCACGCCGGGGACCCAGTACTTC.

This chain uses TRBV5-1 with TRBJ2-5; 8 bases map to TRBD1. V shed 4 bases and J 4 bases; nucleotides not matched to a gene: 6. The CDR3 contains 14 residues. Germline CDR1 SGHRS, CDR2 YFSETQ. The CDR3 sequence is CASSGQGAGETQYF. DNA for the CDR3: TGCGCCAGCAGCGGTCAGGGGGCGGGAGAGACCCAGTACTTC.

This chain uses TRBV7-2 with TRBJ2-5, with D perhaps matching TRBD2 (7 bases). The CDR3 runs 14 residues. Germline V CDR1 and CDR2: SGHTA, FQGNSA. Trimming took 1 base from V and 5 from J, leaving 11 bases between them. In DNA, the CDR3 is TGTGCCAGCAGCTTAGGGACTAGGGGGGAGACCCAGTACTTC. Amino acid sequence: CASSLGTRGETQYF.

Only a few counts were recorded for this clone. The gene calls are TRBV18 and TRBJ2-7; a weak D match, TRBD1 (5 bases). This CDR3 region has 13 residues. V was clipped by 2 bases and J by 5 bases, with 10 bases between them. The V gene's germline CDR1 is KGHSH and CDR2 LQKENI. CDR3 amino acids: CASSPGAVNEQYF. CDR3 nucleotides: TGTGCCAGCTCACCAGGGGCGGTCAACGAGCAGTACTTC.

This sequence joins TRBV19 and TRBJ1-3, with TRBD1 as a possible D gene (5 bases). Trimming removed 5 bases from V and 0 bases from J, with 11 bases in between. CDR3 length: 15 amino acids. Germline V gene data show CDR1 as LNHDA and CDR2 as SQIVND (reference sequence). The CDR3 DNA is TGTGCCAGTAGTCCCCAGGGAATCTCTGGAAACACCATATATTTT. It yields the protein CASSPQGISGNTIYF.

CDR3 in amino acids: CASSNTRLMNTEAFF. The DNA for the CDR3 is TGTGCCAGCAGTAACACCCGACTGATGAACACTGAAGCTTTCTTT. The J gene is TRBJ1-1, the V gene TRBV6-5; no reliable D call. The CDR3 contains 15 residues. Trimming shortened V by 5 bases and J by 0 bases, and 13 bases separated the two germline ends. Germline CDR1 is MNHEY and CDR2 is SVGAGI.

The genes are TRBV30 and TRBJ1-2; D is unresolved. The CDR3 has 15 amino acids. The germline gives CDR1 GTSNPN, CDR2 SVGIG (reference sequence). Trimming shortened V by 3 bases and J by 0 bases, and 14 bases separated the two germline ends. CDR3 in amino acids: CAWSAPGVSNYGYTF. The DNA for the CDR3 is TGTGCCTGGAGCGCCCCGGGAGTTTCTAACTATGGCTACACCTTC.

The rearrangement links TRBV6-5 to TRBJ1-5; D unresolved. Trimming left V 6 bases short and J 4 bases short, with 13 bases between. CDR1 and CDR2 (germline): MNHEY, SVGAGI. The CDR3 totals 14 residues. The CDR3 spells CASSPQVFNQPQHF. The CDR3 nucleotides are TGTGCCAGCAGCCCCCAGGTTTTTAATCAGCCCCAGCATTTT.

In DNA form, the CDR3 reads TGTGCTAGTGGTTTGGGCCGGCGGCGAGCGGAGACCCAGTACTTC. Translated, it gives CASGLGRRRAETQYF. The chain recombines TRBV12-5 with TRBJ2-5; D unclear. V shed 1 base and J shed 5 bases, with 14 bases lying between them. The CDR3 runs to 15 residues. CDR1 and CDR2 from the germline V gene are LGHNT and FRNRAP. The whole variable domain, filled in from reference TRBV12-5 and TRBJ2-5, reads DARVTQTPRHKVTEMGQEVTMRCQPILGHNTVFWYRQTMMQGLELLAYFRNRAPLDDSGMPKDRFSAEMPDATLATLKIQPSEPRDSAVYFCASGLGRRRAETQYFGPGTRLLVL.

This chain joins TRBV10-3 and TRBJ1-3; unclear D gene. The CDR3 runs 15 residues. Germline CDR1 and CDR2: ENHRY and SYGVKD. Trimming shortened V by 6 bases and J by 0 bases, and 12 bases separated the two germline ends. In nucleotides, the CDR3 is TGTGCCATCAGGGGGAGTGGGAACTCTGGAAACACCATATATTTT. Encoded protein: CAIRGSGNSGNTIYF.

The chain employs TRBV29-1 and TRBJ1-1; D is undetermined. Germline V CDR1 and CDR2: SQVTM, ANQGSEA. The CDR3 length is 13 residues. The V end was cut by 4 bases, the J end by 10 bases, with 19 bases between. The chain's CDR3 is CSVVRDGGVGAFF. Written as DNA, the CDR3 is TGCAGCGTTGTGCGGGATGGTGGGGTAGGAGCTTTCTTT.

The gene calls are TRBV5-8 and TRBJ2-7, with 11 nucleotides matching TRBD1. In germline, CDR1 is SGHTS, CDR2 YDEGEE. V lost 5 bases to trimming and J lost 2 bases; unmatched junction nucleotides: 9. The CDR3 has 16 amino acids. The CDR3 DNA is TGTGCCAGCAGTCCCCGACCGGGACAGGGGGCCTACGAGCAGTACTTC. Protein product: CASSPRPGQGAYEQYF.

The count of this clone is one. The rearrangement links TRBV5-6 to TRBJ1-2; TRBD1 aligns across 9 bases. The CDR3 sequence is 14 residues long. The germline V gene has CDR1 SGHDT and CDR2 YYEEEE. V shed 5 bases and J 7 bases; nucleotides not matched to a gene: 9. CDR3 nucleotides: TGTGCCAGCAGTTCCTCCGGGACAGGGTTTGGCTACACCTTC. As protein: CASSSSGTGFGYTF.

The rearrangement uses TRBV11-3 and TRBJ1-2; D possibly corresponds to TRBD1 (6 bases). The V end was cut by 5 bases, the J end by 7 bases, with 14 bases between. The CDR3 contains 13 residues. Germline CDR1 reads SGHNT; CDR2 reads YENEEA. The DNA for the CDR3 is TGTGCCAGCAGCGGGGTGGGGGCGGTTGGCTACACCTTC. Protein product: CASSGVGAVGYTF.

V usage is TRBV24-1 and J usage is TRBJ2-6; D is possibly TRBD1 (6 bases). The germline V and J ends were trimmed by 5 bases and 2 bases, with 12 bases remaining between them. The V gene's germline CDR1 is KGHDR and CDR2 SFDVKD. The length of the CDR3 is 16 residues. CDR3: CATSAGAGAGANVLTF. The CDR3 region has the DNA TGTGCCACCAGTGCAGGGGCTGGGGCTGGGGCCAACGTCCTGACTTTC.

The rearrangement uses TRBV6-2 or TRBV6-3 and TRBJ1-6; D ambiguous. The V gene's germline CDR1 is MNHEY and CDR2 SVGEGT. The CDR3 contains 14 residues. V was shortened by 6 bases and J by 13 bases, with 19 bases between the two germline ends. CDR3 DNA sequence: TGTGCCAGCAGCCTAATTCCGGACGGAGGGCCCCTCCACTTT. Its translation: CASSLIPDGGPLHF.

The J gene is TRBJ1-2, the V gene TRBV6-2 or TRBV6-3, with 11 nucleotides matching TRBD1. The CDR3 has 14 residues. Unmatched junction bases numbered 2, after V lost 6 bases and J lost 2 bases. CDR1 and CDR2 (germline): MNHEY, SVGEGT. The CDR3, as DNA: TGTGCCAGCAGCCGGGACAGGGGGAACTATGGCTACACCTTC. Amino acids: CASSRDRGNYGYTF.

V and J are TRBV7-5 and TRBJ2-1; TRBD2, as called in the table, went unchecked against the DNA. TRBV7-5 is a documented pseudogene. The CDR3 length is 17 residues. CDR3 DNA sequence: TGTGCCAGAAGCTCGCGGGGTTCCCGACCGTCCTACAATGAGCAGTTCTTC. Translation: CARSSRGSRPSYNEQFF.

The chain couples TRBV7-9 to TRBJ1-1; 8 bases align to TRBD1. The CDR3 has 16 residues. V was clipped by 5 bases and J by 1 base; unmatched bases: 9. Germline V gene lookup returns CDR1 SEHNR and CDR2 FQNEAQ (reference sequence). The CDR3 protein is CASSQPPGTGNTEAFF. DNA for the CDR3: TGTGCCAGCAGCCAACCACCCGGGACAGGGAACACTGAAGCTTTCTTT.

The chain has TRBV27 and TRBJ2-7; possibly TRBD2 for D (6 bases). Germline V gene lookup returns CDR1 MNHEY and CDR2 SMNVEV (reference sequence). The CDR3 runs 12 residues. Trimming stripped 5 bases from V and 11 bases from J, with 16 bases between. CDR3 residues: CASSLPGDTEYF. CDR3 nucleotide sequence: TGTGCCAGCAGTCTGCCGGGGGATACTGAGTACTTC.

The rearrangement links TRBV18 to TRBJ2-3; 9 nucleotides align to TRBD1. Germline V gene lookup returns CDR1 KGHSH and CDR2 LQKENI. V shed 3 bases and J 1 base; nucleotides not matched to a gene: 5. This CDR3 has 16 residues. The CDR3 DNA follows: TGTGCCAGCTCACCCTACCGGACAGGGGGCACAGATACGCAGTATTTT. Amino acid sequence: CASSPYRTGGTDTQYF.

The chain links TRBV11-2 to TRBJ2-7, with 12 bases matching TRBD2. From germline, CDR1 is SGHAT and CDR2 FQNNGV. V shed 4 bases, J shed 2 bases, and the junction held 6 bases outside the gene matches. The CDR3 spans 16 residues. The CDR3 DNA sequence: TGTGCCAGCAGCTCGGGCACTAGCGGGGGGACCTACGAGCAGTACTTC. Its translation: CASSSGTSGGTYEQYF. Full variable domain (missing parts from reference TRBV11-2 and TRBJ2-7): EAGVAQSPRYKIIEKRQSVAFWCNPISGHATLYWYQQILGQGPKLLIQFQNNGVVDDSQLPKDRFSAERLKGVDSTLKIQPAKLEDSAVYLCASSSGTSGGTYEQYFGPGTRLTVT.

This clone was picked up one time. The chain couples TRBV19 to TRBJ1-1; possible D gene TRBD1, 5 bases. The CDR3 runs 15 residues. Looked up from germline, CDR1 is LNHDA and CDR2 is SQIVND (reference sequence). V was shortened by 8 bases and J by 0 bases, with 16 bases between the two germline ends. The DNA for the CDR3 is TGTGCCAGTGGGCGGGACCTCCTCATGAACACTGAAGCTTTCTTT. It codes for CASGRDLLMNTEAFF.

This clone has a single count. The chain recombines TRBV5-1 with TRBJ1-1; D may be TRBD1 (5 bases). Per the germline V gene, CDR1 is SGHRS and CDR2 is YFSETQ. Trimming pared 2 bases from V and 3 bases from J, leaving 8 bases between. This CDR3 is built from 13 residues. The CDR3 coding sequence is TGCGCCAGCAGCTTTACGGGGGACACTGAAGCTTTCTTT. Translating it yields CASSFTGDTEAFF.

The rearrangement joins TRBV6-5 to TRBJ2-5, with TRBD2 matching 9 bases. Germline V gives CDR1 MNHEY, CDR2 SVGAGI. This CDR3 is built from 16 residues. The junction had 10 bases not matched to a gene; V was cut back by 2 bases and J by 6 bases. CDR3 protein: CASSYQGGGASKTQYF. CDR3 nucleotide sequence: TGTGCCAGCAGTTACCAAGGCGGGGGGGCCTCGAAGACCCAGTACTTC.

This rearrangement joins TRBV4-3 to TRBJ2-3; D unresolved. CDR1 and CDR2 from the germline V gene are LGHNA and YSLEER. The V gene lost 0 bases and the J gene lost 4 bases, with 11 bases spanning the gap. The CDR3 length is 15 residues. The DNA of the CDR3 is TGCGCCAGCAGCCAAGATGATCAGGCGCCAGATACGCAGTATTTT. The encoded protein is CASSQDDQAPDTQYF.